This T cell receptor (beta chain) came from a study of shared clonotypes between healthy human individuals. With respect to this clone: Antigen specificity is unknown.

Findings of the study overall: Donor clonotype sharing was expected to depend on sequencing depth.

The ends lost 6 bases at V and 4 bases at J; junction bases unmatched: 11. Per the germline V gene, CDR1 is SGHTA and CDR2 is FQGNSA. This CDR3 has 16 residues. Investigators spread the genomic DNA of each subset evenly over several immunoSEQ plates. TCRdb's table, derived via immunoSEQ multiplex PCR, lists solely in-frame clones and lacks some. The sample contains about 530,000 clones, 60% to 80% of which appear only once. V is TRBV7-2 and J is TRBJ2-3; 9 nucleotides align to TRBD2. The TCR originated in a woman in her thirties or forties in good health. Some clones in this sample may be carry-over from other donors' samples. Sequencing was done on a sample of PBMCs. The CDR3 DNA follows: TGTGCCAGCAGAGCTAGCGGGATTTATCCACCAGATACGCAGTATTTT. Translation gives CASRASGIYPPDTQYF.